This entry lists 23 T cell receptor beta chains sequenced from one sample in a study of chemoradiotherapy in HPV16-positive cancers. The assay was immunoSEQ multiplex PCR, and TCRdb's table has in-frame clones only and misses some. The table lists around 11,000 clones, roughly 82% of them singletons. The source was blood, collected from a patient who underwent chemoradiotherapy. The origin of the receptors is a human donor with HPV-associated anogenital cancer.

V usage is TRBV27 and J usage is TRBJ1-4; D gene unclear. Between the trimmed V and J ends, which lost 9 bases and 1 base, there was a span of 15 bases. The CDR3 length is 15 residues. CDR1 and CDR2 (germline): MNHEY, SMNVEV (reference sequence). CDR3 DNA: TGTGCCAGTAAATCCCGGCAGCGAACTAATGAAAAACTGTTTTTT. This gives the protein CASKSRQRTNEKLFF.

The gene calls are TRBV4-2 and TRBJ2-2; TRBD1 might be the D (6 bases). Germline V gene sequence: CDR1 LGHNA, CDR2 YNFKEQ. CDR3 size: 18 residues. Trimming removed 1 base at V and 0 bases at J, with 15 bases between. CDR3 DNA: TGTGCCAGCAGCCAAGTAAGGTCTGGGACAACGAACACCGGGGAGCTGTTTTTT. It codes for CASSQVRSGTTNTGELFF.

In nucleotides, the CDR3 is TGTGCCAGCAGTTTATATGGGCGGGGGAGTCAAGAGACCCAGTACTTC. This translates into CASSLYGRGSQETQYF. The V gene is TRBV28, the J gene TRBJ2-5; 7 bases agree with TRBD2. V was pared by 1 base and J by 2 bases, with 7 bases of the junction left unmatched. CDR3 length: 16 residues. Per germline, CDR1 MDHEN and CDR2 SYDVKM.

V gene TRBV7-9 combines with J gene TRBJ1-2; possible D gene TRBD1, 6 bases. CDR1 is SEHNR and CDR2 is FQNEAQ in the germline V gene (reference sequence). Trimming removed 0 bases from V and 5 bases from J, with 13 bases in between. CDR3 length equals 15 residues. DNA of the CDR3: TGTGCCAGCAGCTTAGCGGAAACAGGGAATTATGGCTACACCTTC. This encodes CASSLAETGNYGYTF. The full variable domain, completed using reference TRBV7-9 and TRBJ1-2, is DTGVSQNPRHKITKRGQNVTFRCDPISEHNRLYWYRQTLGQGPEFLTYFQNEAQLEKSRLLSDRFSAERPKGSFSTLEIQRTEQGDSAMYLCASSLAETGNYGYTFGSGTRLTVV.

The chain combines TRBV5-1 with TRBJ1-2, with D perhaps TRBD1 (5 bases). The V gene lost 3 bases and the J gene lost 0 bases, with 18 bases spanning the gap. The CDR3 covers 17 residues. The germline gives CDR1 SGHRS, CDR2 YFSETQ. The CDR3 bases are TGCGCCAGCAGCTCTTCTACAGGACTCCAAGCTAACTATGGCTACACCTTC. Its translation: CASSSSTGLQANYGYTF.

The chain couples TRBV11-2 to TRBJ2-7; 10 bases align to TRBD1. Germline assignment: CDR1 SGHAT and CDR2 FQNNGV. The length of the CDR3 is 16 residues. V lost 0 bases, J lost 4 bases, and 6 bases stayed unmatched. The chain's CDR3 is CASSLEGGTGVYEQYF. CDR3 nucleotides: TGTGCCAGCAGCTTAGAGGGTGGGACAGGGGTTTACGAGCAGTACTTC.

The gene calls are TRBV5-1 and TRBJ1-2; 9 positions agree with TRBD1. The germline V gene has CDR1 SGHRS and CDR2 YFSETQ. Trimming took 0 bases from V and 0 from J; bases not matched to a gene: 9. The CDR3 sequence is 18 residues long. The CDR3 DNA sequence: TGCGCCAGCAGCTTGGCCGGGGGACAGGGCCTAGCTAACTATGGCTACACCTTC. Translating it yields CASSLAGGQGLANYGYTF.

The rearrangement uses TRBV9 and TRBJ1-2; 9 bases match TRBD1. The CDR3 has 14 residues. CDR1 and CDR2 from the germline V gene are SGDLS and YYNGEE. With V trimmed by 3 bases and J by 3 bases, 3 bases remained unmatched. CDR3 residues: CASSATGGDYGYTF. CDR3 nucleotide sequence: TGTGCCAGCAGCGCTACAGGGGGCGACTATGGCTACACCTTC.

V and J are TRBV4-3 and TRBJ1-1; D is perhaps TRBD1 (6 bases). This CDR3 comprises 14 residues. Germline-derived CDR1 and CDR2 are LGHNA and YSLEER. V shed 5 bases and J shed 2 bases, with 12 bases lying between them. Here the CDR3 reads CASSAGAFNTEAFF. DNA for the CDR3: TGCGCCAGCAGCGCAGGGGCTTTTAACACTGAAGCTTTCTTT.

V usage is TRBV7-9 and J usage is TRBJ1-3; tentative D call: TRBD1 (5 bases). The CDR3 is 16 amino acids. Trimming took off 4 bases at V and 2 bases at J, with 15 bases between the two ends. Germline values: CDR1 SEHNR, CDR2 FQNEAQ (reference sequence). CDR3 in amino acids: CASSSTAGGPGNTIYF. The CDR3 DNA reads TGTGCCAGCAGCTCGACGGCTGGGGGACCTGGAAACACCATATATTTT.

The chain links TRBV19 to TRBJ1-1; D gene ambiguous. Germline CDR1 LNHDA, CDR2 SQIVND (reference sequence). V was pared by 5 bases and J by 2 bases, with 9 bases between. The CDR3 extends over 13 amino acids. The CDR3 region has the DNA TGTGCCAGTAGTCCCCTGGGAAACACTGAAGCTTTCTTT. Protein: CASSPLGNTEAFF. Based on the CDR3 plus reference TRBV19 and TRBJ1-1, the full variable domain is DGGITQSPKYLFRKEGQNVTLSCEQNLNHDAMYWYRQDPGQGLRLIYYSQIVNDFQKGDIAEGYSVSREKKESFPLTVTSAQKNPTAFYLCASSPLGNTEAFFGQGTRLTVV.

The chain joins TRBV5-1 to TRBJ1-1; the D is unclear. Germline V gives CDR1 SGHRS, CDR2 YFSETQ. The length of the CDR3 is 15 residues. V lost 0 bases and J lost 1, with 10 bases in between. The CDR3 nucleotides are TGCGCCAGCAGCTTGGGGGTAACAGCGAACACTGAAGCTTTCTTT. Translating it yields CASSLGVTANTEAFF.

This rearrangement joins TRBV6-5 to TRBJ2-5; D remains unclear. Germline V gene data show CDR1 as MNHEY and CDR2 as SVGAGI. Trimming stripped 4 bases from V and 3 bases from J, with 12 bases between. The CDR3 has 14 amino acids. The CDR3: CASSSIVEKETQYF. CDR3 in DNA: TGTGCCAGCAGTTCCATCGTGGAGAAAGAGACCCAGTACTTC.

The chain recombines TRBV4-1 with TRBJ2-4, with D possibly matching TRBD2 (5 bases). This CDR3 is 16 amino acids long. Germline V gene data show CDR1 as MGHRA and CDR2 as YSYEKL. Between the trimmed V and J ends, which lost 4 bases and 0 bases, there was a span of 13 bases. The chain's CDR3 is CASSRLAGIAKNIQYF. The CDR3, as DNA: TGCGCCAGCAGCCGGCTCGCCGGGATAGCCAAAAACATTCAGTACTTC.

This chain uses TRBV10-3 with TRBJ1-1; unclear D gene. CDR1 and CDR2 from the germline V gene are ENHRY and SYGVKD. The length of the CDR3 is 15 residues. Trimming took off 2 bases at V and 3 bases at J, with 13 bases between the two ends. For the CDR3, the DNA is TGTGCCATCAGTGAGCGGGCGCCCGGGGACACTGAAGCTTTCTTT. Encoded protein: CAISERAPGDTEAFF.

A few counts support this clone. The J gene is TRBJ1-1, the V gene TRBV7-3; tentative D call: TRBD1 (5 bases). CDR1 is SGHTA and CDR2 is FQGTGA in the germline V gene. V lost 1 base to trimming and J lost 7 bases, with 10 bases between them. The CDR3 has 13 amino acids. The CDR3 is CASSLIGGDEAFF. For the CDR3, the DNA is TGTGCCAGCAGCTTAATCGGGGGGGATGAAGCTTTCTTT.

The chain couples TRBV5-1 to TRBJ2-7; tentatively, D is TRBD1 (6 bases). The CDR3 is 15 residues long. Trimming removed 0 bases from V and 4 bases from J, with 14 bases in between. Germline loops: CDR1 SGHRS, CDR2 YFSETQ. The CDR3 DNA is TGCGCCAGCAGCTTGGGATTTGGGGGCTGGTACGAGCAGTACTTC. Residues: CASSLGFGGWYEQYF.

The V and J genes are TRBV10-3 and TRBJ1-2; possible D gene TRBD1, 6 bases. The CDR3 extends over 13 amino acids. Germline-derived CDR1 and CDR2 are ENHRY and SYGVKD. V was clipped by 4 bases and J by 8 bases, with 14 bases between them. This CDR3 is CAISGGAAGGYTF. As DNA, the CDR3 is TGTGCCATCAGTGGGGGGGCGGCCGGCGGCTACACCTTC.

The chain couples TRBV5-1 to TRBJ1-4, with TRBD1 as a possible D gene (5 bases). CDR3 length: 16 residues. The V end was cut by 5 bases, the J end by 3 bases, with 17 bases between. The V gene's germline CDR1 is SGHRS and CDR2 YFSETQ. CDR3 DNA sequence: TGCGCCAGCAGTCCACCCTGGGGGACGGCTAATGAAAAACTGTTTTTT. It specifies CASSPPWGTANEKLFF.

V and J are TRBV28 and TRBJ2-5; TRBD1 matches at 8 bases. There are 14 residues in the CDR3. Per germline, CDR1 MDHEN and CDR2 SYDVKM. The V segment lost 4 bases and the J segment 3 bases; nucleotides outside the gene matches: 4. The CDR3 loop is CASSSPDREETQYF. CDR3 DNA: TGTGCCAGCAGTTCTCCGGACAGGGAAGAGACCCAGTACTTC.

This clone was counted only a few times. The gene calls are TRBV4-3 and TRBJ1-5; no definite D call. From germline, CDR1 is LGHNA and CDR2 YSLEER. The CDR3 has 15 residues. V gave up 0 bases and J gave up 4 bases, with 10 bases separating them. CDR3 nucleotides: TGCGCCAGCAGCCAAGATAACGGGCAGAATCAGCCCCAGCATTTT. Amino acids: CASSQDNGQNQPQHF.

The chain carries TRBV5-6 and TRBJ2-5, with D maybe TRBD1 (6 bases). The V gene lost 3 bases and the J gene lost 5 bases, with 17 bases spanning the gap. Germline V lookup: CDR1 SGHDT, CDR2 YYEEEE. The CDR3 runs to 15 residues. CDR3 bases: TGTGCCAGCAGCTCGTCAGGGGTGGTTCGCGAGACCCAGTACTTC. Translating it yields CASSSSGVVRETQYF.

The chain combines TRBV27 with TRBJ2-5; D uncertain. Germline assignment: CDR1 MNHEY and CDR2 SMNVEV (reference sequence). The CDR3 covers 13 residues. Trimming left V 6 bases short and J 1 base short, with 9 bases between. As DNA, the CDR3 is TGTGCCAGCAGGCAGCTCACCCAAGAGACCCAGTACTTC. Residues: CASRQLTQETQYF.